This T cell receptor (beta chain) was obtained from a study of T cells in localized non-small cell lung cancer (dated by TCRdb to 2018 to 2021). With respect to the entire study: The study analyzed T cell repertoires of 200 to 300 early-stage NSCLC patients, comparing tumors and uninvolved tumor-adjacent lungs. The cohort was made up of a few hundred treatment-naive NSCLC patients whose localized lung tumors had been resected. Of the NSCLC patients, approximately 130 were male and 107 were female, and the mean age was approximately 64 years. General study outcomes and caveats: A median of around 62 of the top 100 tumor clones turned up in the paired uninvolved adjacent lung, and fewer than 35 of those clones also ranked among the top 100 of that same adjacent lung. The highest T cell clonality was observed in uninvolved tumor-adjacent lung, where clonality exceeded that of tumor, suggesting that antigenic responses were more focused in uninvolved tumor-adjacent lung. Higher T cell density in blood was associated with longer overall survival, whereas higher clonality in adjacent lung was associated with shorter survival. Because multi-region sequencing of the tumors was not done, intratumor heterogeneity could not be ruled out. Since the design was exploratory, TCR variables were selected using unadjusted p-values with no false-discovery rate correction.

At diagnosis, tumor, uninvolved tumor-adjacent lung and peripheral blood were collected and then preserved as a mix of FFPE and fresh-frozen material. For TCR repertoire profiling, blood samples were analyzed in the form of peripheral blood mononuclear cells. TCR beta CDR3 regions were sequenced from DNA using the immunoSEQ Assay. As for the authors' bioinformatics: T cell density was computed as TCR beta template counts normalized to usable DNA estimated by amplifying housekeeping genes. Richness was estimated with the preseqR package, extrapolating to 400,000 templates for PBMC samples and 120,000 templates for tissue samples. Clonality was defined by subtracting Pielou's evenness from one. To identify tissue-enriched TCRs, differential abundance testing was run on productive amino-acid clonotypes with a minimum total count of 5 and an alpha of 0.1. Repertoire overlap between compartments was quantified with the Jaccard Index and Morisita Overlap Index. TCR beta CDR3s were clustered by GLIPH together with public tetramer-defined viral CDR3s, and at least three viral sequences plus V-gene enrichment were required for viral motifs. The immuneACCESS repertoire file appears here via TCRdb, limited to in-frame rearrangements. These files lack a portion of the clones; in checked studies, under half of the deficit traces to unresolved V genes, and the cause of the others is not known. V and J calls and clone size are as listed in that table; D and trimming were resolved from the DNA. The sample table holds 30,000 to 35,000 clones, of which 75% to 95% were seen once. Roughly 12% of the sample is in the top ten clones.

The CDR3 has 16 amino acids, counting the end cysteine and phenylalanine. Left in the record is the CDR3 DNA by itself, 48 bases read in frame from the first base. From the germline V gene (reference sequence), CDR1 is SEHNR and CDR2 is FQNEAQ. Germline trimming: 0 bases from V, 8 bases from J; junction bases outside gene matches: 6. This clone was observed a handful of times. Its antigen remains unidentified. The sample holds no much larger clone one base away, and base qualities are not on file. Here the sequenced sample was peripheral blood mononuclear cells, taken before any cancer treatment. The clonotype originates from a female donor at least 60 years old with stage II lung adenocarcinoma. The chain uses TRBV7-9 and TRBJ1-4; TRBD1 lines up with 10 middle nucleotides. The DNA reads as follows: TGTGCCAGCAGCTTAGCGCGGGGGACAGGGGAAGAAAAACTGTTTTTT. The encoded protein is CASSLARGTGEEKLFF.